The 5 T cell receptor beta chains reported below all come from one sample, sequenced in a study of blood T cell repertoires in COVID-19. Profiled with immunoSEQ multiplex PCR; TCRdb holds only in-frame clones, not every one. Of some 100,000 clones listed, roughly 92% are singletons. The sequenced material came from peripheral blood. These TCRs come from a man aged 60 to 75 with acute or convalescent COVID-19.

V is TRBV24-1 and J is TRBJ2-3; no clear D gene. Per the germline V gene, CDR1 is KGHDR and CDR2 is SFDVKD. The ends were cut back, 3 bases at V and 6 bases at J, with 9 bases in the middle. The CDR3 extends over 13 amino acids. The CDR3 region is CATSDPPRDTQYF. The CDR3 DNA reads TGTGCCACCAGTGATCCTCCCCGGGATACGCAGTATTTT.

The rearrangement uses TRBV11-2 and TRBJ2-7; possible D gene TRBD1, 5 bases. V lost 6 bases, J lost 0 bases, and 18 bases lay in between. Germline V gene sequence: CDR1 SGHAT, CDR2 FQNNGV. CDR3 length equals 16 residues. CDR3 DNA sequence: TGTGCCAGCAGTACGGCGACTGACAGTCTCTCCTACGAGCAGTACTTC. Translated, it gives CASSTATDSLSYEQYF.

The V call is TRBV21-1, the J call TRBJ1-1. TRBV21-1 is deemed a pseudogene. This CDR3 is built from 14 residues. The CDR3 loop is CASSKRGGPSEAFF. The CDR3 nucleotides read TGTGCCAGCAGCAAAAGGGGAGGACCCTCTGAAGCTTTCTTT.

V gene TRBV11-3 combines with J gene TRBJ1-1, with a weak D call TRBD1 (5 bases). The CDR3 consists of 15 residues. Germline loops: CDR1 SGHNT, CDR2 YENEEA. The V gene lost 4 bases and the J gene lost 1 base, with 13 bases spanning the gap. This CDR3 reads CASSSGLARNTEAFF. The CDR3 nucleotides are TGTGCCAGCAGCTCGGGACTCGCAAGGAACACTGAAGCTTTCTTT.

The J gene is TRBJ2-5, the V gene TRBV6-5, with 12 bases aligning to TRBD2. The ends lost 0 bases at V and 5 bases at J; junction bases unmatched: 4. The CDR3 length is 16 residues. The V gene's germline CDR1 is MNHEY and CDR2 SVGAGI. The CDR3 loop reads CASSYSRLAGVETQYF. CDR3 bases: TGTGCCAGCAGTTACTCTCGACTAGCGGGAGTGGAGACCCAGTACTTC.